These 31 T cell receptor beta chains were sequenced from one sample in a study of T cell changes during pregnancy in multiple sclerosis. Assay: immunoSEQ multiplex PCR; the TCRdb copy retains only in-frame clones and omits some. The top ten hold roughly 0.67% of the sample, which has tens of thousands of clones, approximately 92% seen once. Sequenced here: CD4+ T cells from peripheral blood mononuclear cells, sampled in the first trimester of pregnancy. The receptors come from a female donor with multiple sclerosis, enrolled in a pregnancy study.

The chain links TRBV28 to TRBJ1-2; 9 bases agree with TRBD1. This CDR3 is 17 amino acids long. Trimming cost V 6 bases and J 4 bases; bases outside gene matches: 15. The germline CDR1 and CDR2 sequences are MDHEN and SYDVKM. CDR3 sequence reads: CASRPTGTGSLPYGYTF. DNA for the CDR3: TGTGCCAGCAGACCCACCGGGACAGGGAGTCTCCCCTATGGCTACACCTTC.

This clone was detected only once. The chain recombines TRBV9 with TRBJ1-1, with TRBD1 matching 8 bases. Germline CDR1 reads SGDLS; CDR2 reads YYNGEE. With 0 bases clipped from V and 2 bases from J, the junction kept 3 bases outside the gene matches. The CDR3 has 15 amino acids. CDR3 sequence reads: CASSVDGTGNTEAFF. As DNA, the CDR3 is TGTGCCAGCAGCGTAGATGGGACAGGAAACACTGAAGCTTTCTTT.

This chain joins TRBV18 and TRBJ2-3; D is possibly TRBD2 (6 bases). Germline CDR1 KGHSH, CDR2 LQKENI. V was trimmed by 8 bases and J by 5 bases, leaving 20 bases between them. The CDR3 has 15 amino acids. CDR3 sequence reads: CASTTRRGGQDTQYF. The CDR3 DNA sequence: TGTGCCAGCACAACCAGGCGCGGAGGGCAAGATACGCAGTATTTT. The full variable domain, with the rest looked up from reference TRBV18 and TRBJ2-3, is NAGVMQNPRHLVRRRGQEARLRCSPMKGHSHVYWYRQLPEEGLKFMVYLQKENIIDESGMPKERFSAEFPKEGPSILRIQQVVRGDSAAYFCASTTRRGGQDTQYFGPGTRLTVL.

V gene TRBV6-5 combines with J gene TRBJ2-1, with 8 positions matching TRBD2. V was clipped by 4 bases and J by 5 bases; unmatched bases: 4. The CDR3 contains 14 residues. CDR1 and CDR2 (germline): MNHEY, SVGAGI. The CDR3 DNA reads TGTGCCAGCAGTTTTCTAGCGGGTAACAATGAGCAGTTCTTC. As protein: CASSFLAGNNEQFF.

The chain recombines TRBV28 with TRBJ2-7; no clear D. CDR1 is MDHEN and CDR2 is SYDVKM in the germline V gene. The CDR3 covers 16 residues. The germline V and J ends were trimmed by 5 bases and 1 base, with 18 bases remaining between them. The CDR3 spells CASSAPVSTNSYEQYF. The CDR3 nucleotides read TGTGCCAGCAGTGCCCCGGTGTCTACCAATTCCTACGAGCAGTACTTC.

The chain couples TRBV10-3 to TRBJ1-5; the match to TRBD1 covers 7 bases. Germline V CDR1 and CDR2: ENHRY, SYGVKD. Trimming removed 4 bases from V and 1 base from J; junction bases left unmatched: 10. The CDR3 length is 17 residues. The DNA of the CDR3 is TGTGCCATCAGTGCCAACCCGACAGGGATGAGCAATCAGCCCCAGCATTTT. Its translation: CAISANPTGMSNQPQHF.

This chain joins TRBV2 and TRBJ2-3, with 8 bases lining up with TRBD1. The germline V gene has CDR1 SNHLY and CDR2 FYNNEI. The CDR3 covers 13 residues. Trimming at V came to 8 bases and at J to 1 base, leaving 2 bases not matched to a gene. The CDR3 sequence is CASQTGGTDTQYF. The CDR3 DNA follows: TGTGCCAGCCAGACAGGGGGCACAGATACGCAGTATTTT.

The V call is TRBV18, the J call TRBJ1-5; D is undetermined. Trimming left V 3 bases short and J 7 bases short, with 13 bases between. The germline CDR1 and CDR2 sequences are KGHSH and LQKENI. The CDR3 has 14 residues. CDR3 sequence (DNA): TGTGCCAGCTCACCCCAGGAGGGAGCCCAGCCCCAGCATTTT. Translating gives CASSPQEGAQPQHF.

This chain's CDR3 is CASSLAGRGQETQYF. The CDR3 coding sequence is TGTGCCAGCAGCTTAGCCGGGAGGGGGCAAGAGACCCAGTACTTC. J is TRBJ2-5 and V is TRBV5-6; 8 bases match TRBD2. Losses at the gene ends were 2 bases for V and 2 bases for J; bases not matched to a gene: 5. Germline V gene sequence: CDR1 SGHDT, CDR2 YYEEEE. There are 15 residues in the CDR3.

This clone was detected only a few times. The rearrangement uses TRBV2 and TRBJ2-7; possibly TRBD1 for D (5 bases). The V end was cut by 6 bases, the J end by 0 bases, with 12 bases between. The germline V gene encodes CDR1 SNHLY and CDR2 FYNNEI. The CDR3 runs 14 residues. In DNA form, the CDR3 reads TGTGCCAGCAGGGACACCTGGAGCTCCTACGAGCAGTACTTC. The encoded protein is CASRDTWSSYEQYF.

The table lists this clone with a count of one. This sequence joins TRBV28 and TRBJ2-5; 14 positions agree with TRBD2. V dropped 5 bases and J dropped 5; count of bases not matched to a gene: 7. The germline V gene encodes CDR1 MDHEN and CDR2 SYDVKM. CDR3 length: 16 residues. CDR3: CASSLGLAGGYETQYF. In DNA form, the CDR3 reads TGTGCCAGCAGTCTCGGACTAGCGGGAGGTTACGAGACCCAGTACTTC.

Written as DNA, the CDR3 is TGTGCCAGCAGTGAGCGGGAGGGGGTTGAGCAGTTCTTC. Translating gives CASSEREGVEQFF. The gene calls are TRBV6-4 and TRBJ2-1, with 9 bases aligning to TRBD2. CDR1 is MRHNA and CDR2 is SNTAGT in the germline V gene. V was clipped by 3 bases and J by 9 bases; unmatched bases: 3. This CDR3 has 13 residues.

The J gene is TRBJ1-4, the V gene TRBV4-2; 7 bases fit TRBD1. The CDR3 is 15 residues long. CDR1 and CDR2 (germline): LGHNA, YNFKEQ. Trimming at V came to 1 base and at J to 6 bases, leaving 5 bases not matched to a gene. This chain's CDR3 is CASSQAGGGDEKLFF. DNA of the CDR3: TGTGCCAGCAGCCAAGCCGGAGGGGGCGATGAAAAACTGTTTTTT.

The chain has TRBV28 and TRBJ2-1; 8 positions match TRBD1. V shed 1 base, J shed 9 bases, and the junction held 5 bases outside the gene matches. The CDR3 sequence is 14 residues long. Germline V gives CDR1 MDHEN, CDR2 SYDVKM. In DNA, the CDR3 is TGTGCCAGCAGTTTATCAGGGGGCGCGTTTGAGCAGTTCTTC. As protein: CASSLSGGAFEQFF.

The CDR3 is CASIIGGVDGQPQHF. In nucleotides, the CDR3 is TGTGCCAGCATCATAGGGGGGGTGGACGGTCAGCCCCAGCATTTT. The rearrangement links TRBV6-1 to TRBJ1-5, with D maybe TRBD1 (6 bases). Between the trimmed V and J ends, which lost 7 bases and 6 bases, there was a span of 19 bases. CDR1 MNHNS and CDR2 SASEGT come from the germline V gene. This CDR3 region has 15 residues.

This chain joins TRBV6-5 and TRBJ1-1, with D tentatively TRBD1 (6 bases). CDR1 is MNHEY, CDR2 SVGAGI, per germline. There are 15 residues in the CDR3. Trimming took off 7 bases at V and 3 bases at J, with 18 bases between the two ends. The CDR3 sequence: CASNPRGGGYTEAFF. The CDR3 region has the DNA TGTGCCAGCAATCCTCGGGGGGGCGGTTACACTGAAGCTTTCTTT.

This chain uses TRBV28 with TRBJ1-5; D is perhaps TRBD1 (5 bases). V lost 6 bases to trimming and J lost 4 bases, with 13 bases between them. This CDR3 is built from 14 residues. Germline loops: CDR1 MDHEN, CDR2 SYDVKM. Here the CDR3 reads CASSFNQGNQPQHF. The CDR3 region has the DNA TGTGCCAGCAGCTTCAATCAGGGAAATCAGCCCCAGCATTTT. Full variable domain (remainder filled in from reference TRBV28 and TRBJ1-5): DVKVTQSSRYLVKRTGEKVFLECVQDMDHENMFWYRQDPGLGLRLIYFSYDVKMKEKGDIPEGYSVSREKKERFSLILESASTNQTSMYLCASSFNQGNQPQHFGDGTRLSIL.

The chain employs TRBV4-2 and TRBJ2-1, with 9 bases matching TRBD1. The CDR3 spans 16 residues. Germline values: CDR1 LGHNA, CDR2 YNFKEQ. Trimming cost V 5 bases and J 7 bases; bases outside gene matches: 12. In DNA, the CDR3 is TGTGCCAGCAGCACCCCCCGAACAGGGACAGGGAATGAGCAGTTCTTC. Amino acids: CASSTPRTGTGNEQFF.

The CDR3 reads CASSPRLLSLSYNEQFF. The CDR3 DNA reads as TGTGCCAGTAGTCCGCGACTCCTTTCACTATCCTACAATGAGCAGTTCTTC. The chain carries TRBV19 and TRBJ2-1; the D is unclear. The CDR3 is 17 amino acids. Germline assignment: CDR1 LNHDA and CDR2 SQIVND (reference sequence). Trimming removed 5 bases from V and 1 base from J, with 18 bases in between.

This rearrangement joins TRBV19 to TRBJ2-3, with TRBD2 matching 8 bases. Looked up from germline, CDR1 is LNHDA and CDR2 is SQIVND (reference sequence). CDR3 length equals 16 residues. The trim removed 2 bases at V and 3 bases at J, leaving 7 bases unmatched. The CDR3 loop reads CASSILTGGGTDTQYF. The CDR3 DNA follows: TGTGCCAGTAGTATACTAACGGGAGGGGGAACAGATACGCAGTATTTT.

The V and J genes are TRBV19 and TRBJ1-2; D is undetermined. Germline CDR1 is LNHDA and CDR2 is SQIVND (reference sequence). CDR3 length equals 12 residues. V lost 4 bases and J lost 8, with 11 bases in between. The CDR3 is CASSNPPSGYTF. In nucleotides, the CDR3 is TGTGCCAGTAGTAACCCCCCGAGCGGCTACACCTTC.

The V and J genes are TRBV9 and TRBJ1-5; D gene uncertain. The V gene lost 0 bases and the J gene lost 7 bases, with 14 bases spanning the gap. The CDR3 contains 15 residues. CDR1 and CDR2 from the germline V gene are SGDLS and YYNGEE. The CDR3 here is CASSVGTAPGQPQHF. CDR3 DNA sequence: TGTGCCAGCAGCGTAGGGACTGCTCCTGGCCAGCCCCAGCATTTT.

The chain combines TRBV6-5 with TRBJ2-3; D perhaps matches TRBD2 (6 bases). The germline CDR1 and CDR2 sequences are MNHEY and SVGAGI. The CDR3 is 14 residues long. Trimming cost V 8 bases and J 2 bases, with 14 bases left between them. The CDR3 is CASCNSGHTDTQYF. DNA for the CDR3: TGTGCCAGCTGCAATAGCGGACACACAGATACGCAGTATTTT.

The chain is built from TRBV7-8 and TRBJ1-1; 9 nucleotides agree with TRBD1. J was trimmed by 4 bases and V by 4 bases; bases with no gene match: 10. The CDR3 consists of 16 residues. CDR1 is SGHVS, CDR2 FQNEAQ, per germline. The CDR3 sequence is CASSSVWTGVGTEAFF. The CDR3 nucleotides read TGTGCCAGCAGCTCTGTATGGACAGGGGTTGGCACTGAAGCTTTCTTT.

The chain joins TRBV29-1 to TRBJ2-7, with TRBD1 matching over 7 bases. V shed 6 bases and J 4 bases; nucleotides not matched to a gene: 9. The germline gives CDR1 SQVTM, CDR2 ANQGSEA. The CDR3 consists of 13 residues. As DNA, the CDR3 is TGCAGCGTATGGGGACAGCAAACGTACGAGCAGTACTTC. As protein: CSVWGQQTYEQYF.

The rearrangement links TRBV5-1 to TRBJ2-7; 7 bases are a match to TRBD1. CDR1 and CDR2 (germline): SGHRS, YFSETQ. V shed 1 base and J 3 bases; nucleotides not matched to a gene: 1. The CDR3 consists of 13 residues. The CDR3 DNA reads TGCGCCAGCAGCTTGCGACAGGGCTACGAGCAGTACTTC. Its translation is CASSLRQGYEQYF. Full variable domain (rest looked up from reference TRBV5-1 and TRBJ2-7): KAGVTQTPRYLIKTRGQQVTLSCSPISGHRSVSWYQQTPGQGLQFLFEYFSETQRNKGNFPGRFSGRQFSNSRSEMNVSTLELGDSALYLCASSLRQGYEQYFGPGTRLTVT.

CDR3 nucleotides: TGTGCCAGCCTTTCCAGACCAGGTAGCAATCAGCCCCAGCATTTT. It is translated as CASLSRPGSNQPQHF. The chain employs TRBV6-1 and TRBJ1-5, with D hard to call. The germline V and J ends were trimmed by 8 bases and 0 bases, with 14 bases remaining between them. The CDR3 consists of 15 residues. The V gene's germline CDR1 is MNHNS and CDR2 SASEGT.

The chain has TRBV2 and TRBJ2-2, with 9 bases lining up with TRBD1. V was clipped by 7 bases and J by 7 bases; unmatched bases: 10. Per germline, CDR1 SNHLY and CDR2 FYNNEI. CDR3 length equals 15 residues. The CDR3 coding sequence is TGTGCCAGCAAATCCGGGACAGGGTGGGACGGGGAGCTGTTTTTT. Encoded protein: CASKSGTGWDGELFF.

The table lists this clone with a count of one. The rearrangement links TRBV19 to TRBJ2-2; TRBD1 matches at 9 bases. Germline assignment: CDR1 LNHDA and CDR2 SQIVND (reference sequence). The V and J ends lost 10 bases and 3 bases, in that order; junction bases with no gene match: 6. This CDR3 comprises 14 residues. The CDR3: CATSGQGHTGELFF. The CDR3 DNA is TGTGCCACCTCGGGACAGGGTCACACCGGGGAGCTGTTTTTT. Looking up the rest from reference TRBV19 and TRBJ2-2 gives the full variable domain: DGGITQSPKYLFRKEGQNVTLSCEQNLNHDAMYWYRQDPGQGLRLIYYSQIVNDFQKGDIAEGYSVSREKKESFPLTVTSAQKNPTAFYLCATSGQGHTGELFFGEGSRLTVL.

V is TRBV7-9 and J is TRBJ1-5; D ambiguous. The CDR3 consists of 14 residues. Per the germline V gene, CDR1 is SEHNR and CDR2 is FQNEAQ (reference sequence). Trimming pared 2 bases from V and 4 bases from J, leaving 9 bases between. The CDR3 DNA follows: TGTGCCAGCAGCTTACAAGGGAGTAATCAGCCCCAGCATTTT. This sequence encodes CASSLQGSNQPQHF.

V usage is TRBV6-5 and J usage is TRBJ1-2; 7 bases agree with TRBD1. Trimming took 6 bases from V and 5 from J; bases not matched to a gene: 6. The CDR3 spans 13 residues. Germline V gene lookup returns CDR1 MNHEY and CDR2 SVGAGI. Here the CDR3 reads CASRTGTAYGYTF. CDR3 sequence (DNA): TGTGCCAGCAGAACCGGGACAGCTTATGGCTACACCTTC.